Listed here are 6 T cell receptor beta chains from one sample, sequenced in a study of cytomegalovirus exposure and HLA in healthy donors (TCRdb year 2017). The library was generated by the immunoSEQ multiplex PCR assay. For the multiplex PCR, a mixture combining 60 forward primers for TCR Vbeta segments and 13 reverse primers for TCR Jbeta segments was used. TCRdb's version of the immuneACCESS table is confined to in-frame rearrangements and falls short of the full clone set. An unresolved V gene accounts for under half of the shortfall where checked; the remainder is of unknown origin. The sample table holds about 160,000 clones, of which just over 75% were seen once. 0.95% to 1.1% of the sample is held by the ten biggest clonotypes. Sequencing used PBMCs. The receptors derive from a woman aged 40-49 years in good health and CMV-seronegative.

This clone came up once. The chain recombines TRBV9 with TRBJ2-2, with 7 bases aligning to TRBD2. Germline CDR1 is SGDLS and CDR2 is YYNGEE. The CDR3 is 16 residues long. V was pared by 0 bases and J by 5 bases, with 7 bases of the junction left unmatched. The CDR3: CASSVEGQGGTGELFF. The DNA for the CDR3 is TGTGCCAGCAGCGTAGAGGGGCAGGGAGGGACCGGGGAGCTGTTTTTT.

This clone has only a few counts. The CDR3 DNA follows: TGCGCCAGCAGCTTGGTAGCGGGATTTAGCACAGATACGCAGTATTTT. It is translated as CASSLVAGFSTDTQYF. The chain has TRBV5-1 and TRBJ2-3, with TRBD2 matching over 8 bases. The V segment lost 0 bases and the J segment 0 bases; nucleotides outside the gene matches: 3. The V gene's germline CDR1 is SGHRS and CDR2 YFSETQ. The CDR3 runs 16 residues. Using reference TRBV5-1 and TRBJ2-3 for the parts outside the CDR3, the full variable domain is KAGVTQTPRYLIKTRGQQVTLSCSPISGHRSVSWYQQTPGQGLQFLFEYFSETQRNKGNFPGRFSGRQFSNSRSEMNVSTLELGDSALYLCASSLVAGFSTDTQYFGPGTRLTVL.

V gene TRBV25-1 combines with J gene TRBJ2-1; the D gene is possibly TRBD2 (5 bases). The CDR3 length is 13 residues. Germline lookup yields CDR1 MGHDK and CDR2 SYGVNS. V was clipped by 8 bases and J by 6 bases, with 14 bases between them. CDR3 DNA sequence: TGTGCCAGCCAGGCTAGCCACTCCAATGAGCAGTTCTTC. Translation gives CASQASHSNEQFF.

The V gene is TRBV6-5, the J gene TRBJ2-1; maybe TRBD2 (5 bases). The ends were cut back, 6 bases at V and 14 bases at J, with 20 bases in the middle. The CDR3 is made up of 13 amino acids. CDR1 MNHEY and CDR2 SVGAGI come from the germline V gene. In nucleotides, the CDR3 is TGTGCCAGCAGCCACGAACCAACGAGCGGCGAGTTCTTC. It specifies CASSHEPTSGEFF.

This chain connects TRBV27 to TRBJ2-7, with 10 bases identical to TRBD2. With 6 bases clipped from V and 4 bases from J, the junction kept 6 bases outside the gene matches. Germline V gene lookup returns CDR1 MNHEY and CDR2 SMNVEV (reference sequence). This CDR3 is built from 14 residues. CDR3 amino acids: CASSGTSESYEQYF. The DNA for the CDR3 is TGTGCCAGCAGCGGGACTAGCGAGTCGTACGAGCAGTACTTC.

This sequence joins TRBV5-1 and TRBJ1-2, with D possibly matching TRBD1 (6 bases). V gave up 4 bases and J gave up 6 bases, with 19 bases separating them. The CDR3 loop spans 15 amino acids. Germline CDR1 and CDR2: SGHRS and YFSETQ. The CDR3: CASSEQGREGDGYTF. The CDR3 bases are TGCGCCAGCAGCGAGCAGGGTAGAGAGGGGGATGGCTACACCTTC.